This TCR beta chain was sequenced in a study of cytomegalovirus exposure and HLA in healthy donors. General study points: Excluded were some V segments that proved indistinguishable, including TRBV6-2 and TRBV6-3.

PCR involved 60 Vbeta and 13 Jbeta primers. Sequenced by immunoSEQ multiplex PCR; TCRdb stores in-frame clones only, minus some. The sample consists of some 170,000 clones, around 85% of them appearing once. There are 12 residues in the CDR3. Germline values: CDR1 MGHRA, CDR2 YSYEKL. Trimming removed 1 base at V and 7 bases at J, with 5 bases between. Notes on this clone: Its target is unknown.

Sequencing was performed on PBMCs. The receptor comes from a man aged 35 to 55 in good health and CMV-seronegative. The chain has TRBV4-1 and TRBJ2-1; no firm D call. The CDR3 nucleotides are TGCGCCAGCAGCCAAGTCGGGAATGAGCAGTTCTTC. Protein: CASSQVGNEQFF.